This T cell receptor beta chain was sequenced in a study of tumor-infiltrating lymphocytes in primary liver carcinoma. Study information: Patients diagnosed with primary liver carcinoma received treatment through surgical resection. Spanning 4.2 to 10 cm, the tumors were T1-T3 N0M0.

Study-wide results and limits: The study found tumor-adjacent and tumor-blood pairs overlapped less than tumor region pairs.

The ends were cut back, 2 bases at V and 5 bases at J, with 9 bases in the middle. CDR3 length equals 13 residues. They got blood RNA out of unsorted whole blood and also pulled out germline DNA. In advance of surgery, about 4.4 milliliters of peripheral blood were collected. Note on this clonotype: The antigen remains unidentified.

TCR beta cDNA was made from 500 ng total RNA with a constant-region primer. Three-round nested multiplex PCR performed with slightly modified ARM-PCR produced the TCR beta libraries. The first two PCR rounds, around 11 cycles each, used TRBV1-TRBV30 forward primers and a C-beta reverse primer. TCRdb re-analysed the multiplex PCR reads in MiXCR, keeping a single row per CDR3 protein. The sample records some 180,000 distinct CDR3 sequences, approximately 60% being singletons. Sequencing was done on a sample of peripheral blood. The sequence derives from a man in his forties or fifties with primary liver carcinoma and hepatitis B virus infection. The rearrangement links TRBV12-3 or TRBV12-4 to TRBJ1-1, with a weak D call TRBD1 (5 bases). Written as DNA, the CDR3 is TGTGCCAGCAGTTTAAAGCAGGGAACTGAAGCTTTCTTT. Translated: CASSLKQGTEAFF.